The following is a T cell receptor (beta chain) sequence with its context. Its antigen is currently unknown. This sample is drawn from a study of OX40 agonist ivuxolimab in advanced cancers. About the research overall: As their treatment, patients were administered ivuxolimab, an agonistic anti-OX40 (CD134) antibody. Dosing consisted of intravenous ivuxolimab at 0.01 to 10 mg/kg every 2 weeks.

Study observations and caveats: Expanded peripheral T cell antigen specificity was not determined.

Measured with immunoSEQ multiplex PCR; TCRdb has only the in-frame clones, and not every one. Of 72,000 or so clones listed, 80% to 90% were seen once; the top ten hold roughly 0.9%. Deletions cut 3 bases from V and 1 base from J, with 6 bases between. From germline, CDR1 is MNHEY and CDR2 SVGAGI. The CDR3 is 13 residues long. The sequencing used CD4+ or CD8+ T cells sorted from blood, collected in a trial of the OX40 agonist ivuxolimab. The rearrangement uses TRBV6-5 and TRBJ1-1; no definite D call. The TCR was taken from an adult with an advanced solid tumor such as melanoma, head and neck, liver or kidney cancer. CDR3 nucleotides: TGTGCCAGCAGTTATCTGAAGAACACTGAAGCTTTCTTT. It specifies CASSYLKNTEAFF.